The rows below give T cell receptor beta chains drawn from one sample of a study of Graves' ophthalmopathy and Graves' hyperthyroidism. MiXCR was run by TCRdb on the multiplex PCR reads, yielding one entry per CDR3 protein. The table has approximately 540,000 distinct CDR3 sequences, 35% to 40% seen once. Sequencing input: peripheral blood or thyroid tissue (not recorded which). The receptors stem from an adult man with Graves' hyperthyroidism. The CDR3 runs from the conserved cysteine through the conserved F or W. Each record gives: D gene, J gene, clone size, V gene, CDR3 DNA, CDR3 protein. D genes are given only for firm matches. Clone size is not always given. Where it is, it says once, few, many or a class for expanded clones.

D: -
J: TRBJ1-6
size: many
V: TRBV2
DNA: TGTGCCAGCAGATTCGCAGGTCATAATTCACCCCTCCACTTT
CDR3: CASRFAGHNSPLHF

D: TRBD2
J: TRBJ2-7
size: many
V: TRBV6-6
DNA: TGTGCCACTACTCTAGCGGGAGACGAGCAGTACTTC
CDR3: CATTLAGDEQYF

D: TRBD1
J: TRBJ2-6
size: -
V: TRBV19
DNA: TGTGCCAGTAGTATCGGGACAGGGGTTGGCTCTGGGGCCAACGTCCTGACTTTC
CDR3: CASSIGTGVGSGANVLTF

D: -
J: TRBJ1-5
size: few
V: TRBV12-3/TRBV12-4
DNA: TGTGCCAGCAGCCCGAGGGACACCCCCAATCAGCCCCAGCATTTT
CDR3: CASSPRDTPNQPQHF

D: TRBD1
J: TRBJ1-1
size: many
V: TRBV7-9
DNA: TGTGCCAGCAGCTCGCCGGGACAGACTCACACTGAAGCTTTCTTT
CDR3: CASSSPGQTHTEAFF

D: -
J: TRBJ2-7
size: -
V: TRBV7-3
DNA: TGTGCCAGCAGTCGAGAGGGGAGCGACGAGCAGTACTTC
CDR3: CASSREGSDEQYF

D: -
J: TRBJ1-5
size: many
V: TRBV12-3/TRBV12-4
DNA: TGTGCCAGCAGTTCGGGTTACGGCAATCAGCCCCAGCATTTT
CDR3: CASSSGYGNQPQHF

D: -
J: TRBJ1-5
size: many
V: TRBV20-1
DNA: TGCAGTGCTGGACGCTGGAATCAGCCCCAGCATTTT
CDR3: CSAGRWNQPQHF

D: TRBD2
J: TRBJ2-7
size: many
V: TRBV29-1
DNA: TGCAGCTTCGGACTAGATGGGTCCTACGAGCAGTACTTC
CDR3: CSFGLDGSYEQYF

D: -
J: TRBJ1-1
size: many
V: TRBV5-1
DNA: TGCGCCAGCAGCTTGGTCAACAGTCACACTGAAGCTTTCTTT
CDR3: CASSLVNSHTEAFF

D: -
J: TRBJ1-5
size: many
V: TRBV4-1
DNA: TGCGCCAGCAGCCAAGAAAGCCATAGCAATCAGCCCCAGCATTTT
CDR3: CASSQESHSNQPQHF

D: -
J: TRBJ2-6
size: -
V: TRBV10-3
DNA: TGTGCCAGCAGTATAGGCCAGAGCTCTGGGGCCAACGTCCTGACTTTC
CDR3: CASSIGQSSGANVLTF

D: -
J: TRBJ2-5
size: -
V: TRBV28
DNA: TGTGCCAGCAGTTTCTCAGGCAGCGAAGAGACCCAGTACTTC
CDR3: CASSFSGSEETQYF

D: -
J: TRBJ2-5
size: many
V: TRBV29-1
DNA: TGCAGCGTTGGCCGGAGGGGGCGCATCGAGACCCAGTACTTC
CDR3: CSVGRRGRIETQYF

D: -
J: TRBJ2-2
size: -
V: TRBV18
DNA: TGTGCCAGCTCACCAGGGGGCGCGGACACCGGGGAGCTGTTTTTT
CDR3: CASSPGGADTGELFF

D: -
J: TRBJ1-3
size: -
V: TRBV19
DNA: TGTGCCAGTAGTATAAGGAGCTCTGGAAACACCATATATTTT
CDR3: CASSIRSSGNTIYF

D: -
J: TRBJ2-1
size: -
V: TRBV12-3/TRBV12-4
DNA: TGTGCCAGCAGTTTTTCGGGATTTGGGAGGAATGAGCAGTTCTTC
CDR3: CASSFSGFGRNEQFF

D: -
J: TRBJ2-5
size: few
V: TRBV10-2
DNA: TGCGCCAGCAGTGAGCCAGGGTTCTCCCAAGAGACCCAGTACTTC
CDR3: CASSEPGFSQETQYF

D: TRBD2
J: TRBJ2-5
size: -
V: TRBV7-9
DNA: TGTGCCAGCCGGACCGCTAGCGGGAGGAACACCGGGGAGGTGGCGGGAACAGAGACCCAGTACTTC
CDR3: CASRTASGRNTGEVAGTETQYF

D: -
J: TRBJ2-2
size: -
V: TRBV7-2
DNA: TGTGCCAGCAGCTTAGGGATAGGGTCAAACGGGGAGCTGTTTTTT
CDR3: CASSLGIGSNGELFF

D: TRBD1
J: TRBJ1-2
size: -
V: TRBV7-9
DNA: TGTGCCAGCAGCGGACAGGGTGGAGTCTATGGCTACACCTTC
CDR3: CASSGQGGVYGYTF

D: TRBD1
J: TRBJ1-5
size: -
V: TRBV25-1
DNA: TGTGCCAGCTCACCAACCGGGACAGGGGTCGATCAGCCCCAGCATTTT
CDR3: CASSPTGTGVDQPQHF

D: -
J: TRBJ1-2
size: many
V: TRBV20-1
DNA: TGCAGTGCTAGGGGGGGGGCTCGGGTTGGCTACACCTTC
CDR3: CSARGGARVGYTF

D: -
J: TRBJ1-1
size: few
V: TRBV20-1
DNA: TGCAGTGCTAGAGGTTGGTCGGGACCTGAAGCTTTCTTT
CDR3: CSARGWSGPEAFF

D: -
J: TRBJ1-3
size: many
V: TRBV2
DNA: TGTGCCAGCAGTGTTGGGTCTCTCTCTGGAAACACCATATATTTT
CDR3: CASSVGSLSGNTIYF

D: TRBD1
J: TRBJ1-3
size: -
V: TRBV14
DNA: TGTGCCAGCAGCCAAGGGGACAGGGGAAACACCATATATTTT
CDR3: CASSQGDRGNTIYF

D: -
J: TRBJ2-7
size: many
V: TRBV7-2
DNA: TGTGCCAGCAGCCTCCTCGGGACCGCCAGCTCCTACGAGCAGTACTTC
CDR3: CASSLLGTASSYEQYF

D: -
J: TRBJ1-2
size: once
V: TRBV24-1
DNA: TGTGCCACCAGTGATTCTTACCCTGGGGGCGCGTTTGGCTACACCTTC
CDR3: CATSDSYPGGAFGYTF

D: -
J: TRBJ1-3
size: -
V: TRBV2
DNA: TGTGCCAGCAGCCGGGAGAGCGGCTCTGGAAACACCATATATTTT
CDR3: CASSRESGSGNTIYF

D: -
J: TRBJ1-5
size: -
V: TRBV2
DNA: TGTGCCAGCAGGAGAGAAGTGGTACGCAATCAGCCCCAGCATTTT
CDR3: CASRREVVRNQPQHF

D: TRBD1
J: TRBJ1-6
size: many
V: TRBV7-6
DNA: TGTGCCAGCAGCCACGACAGGGGTTGGAGGTCACCCCTCCACTTT
CDR3: CASSHDRGWRSPLHF

D: -
J: TRBJ1-1
size: -
V: TRBV7-9
DNA: TGTGCCAGCAGCCAAGAAGGGGCTCACACTGAAGCTTTCTTT
CDR3: CASSQEGAHTEAFF

D: -
J: TRBJ2-5
size: many
V: TRBV11-2
DNA: TGTGCCAGCAGCTTTCAGGGTTCGAGACAAGAGACCCAGTACTTC
CDR3: CASSFQGSRQETQYF

D: -
J: TRBJ1-6
size: many
V: TRBV10-3
DNA: TGTGCCATCAGTGAGGATGGTTTCGGCAATTCACCCCTCCACTTT
CDR3: CAISEDGFGNSPLHF

D: TRBD2
J: TRBJ2-2
size: few
V: TRBV10-3
DNA: TGTGCCAGCATGGTTTTAGCGGGGGCCGGGGAGCTGTTTTTT
CDR3: CASMVLAGAGELFF

D: TRBD1
J: TRBJ1-1
size: many
V: TRBV7-9
DNA: TGTGCCAGCAGCTCGACAGGGAGTCTTGAAGCTTTCTTT
CDR3: CASSSTGSLEAFF

D: TRBD1
J: TRBJ2-5
size: many
V: TRBV29-1
DNA: TGCAGCGTTGAAGGCACGGGACAGGGAACCCAGTACTTC
CDR3: CSVEGTGQGTQYF

D: -
J: TRBJ1-2
size: -
V: TRBV19
DNA: TGTGCCAGTAGCATAGAAGTCAGACATAGCCATGGCTACACCTTC
CDR3: CASSIEVRHSHGYTF

D: -
J: TRBJ1-1
size: many
V: TRBV10-3
DNA: TGTGCCATCAGTGAAGACCAGGGGAACACTGAAGCTTTCTTT
CDR3: CAISEDQGNTEAFF

D: TRBD1
J: TRBJ1-2
size: many
V: TRBV7-8
DNA: TGTGCCAGCAGCCAAGACAGGGGGCCCTATGGCTACACCTTC
CDR3: CASSQDRGPYGYTF

D: -
J: TRBJ2-7
size: -
V: TRBV5-1
DNA: TGCGCCAGCAGCCTAGACGGAGGGGGAGTACCATACGAGCAGTACTTC
CDR3: CASSLDGGGVPYEQYF

D: TRBD1
J: TRBJ1-4
size: -
V: TRBV14
DNA: TGTGCCAGCTCACCACCGGAACCAGGGGGAAGGGGTGAAAAACTGTTTTTT
CDR3: CASSPPEPGGRGEKLFF

D: -
J: TRBJ2-2
size: -
V: TRBV10-3
DNA: TGTGCCATCAGAGCTAGCGGGGAGCTGTTTTTT
CDR3: CAIRASGELFF

D: -
J: TRBJ2-2
size: many
V: TRBV7-3
DNA: TGTGCCAGCAGCTTAAACAGCGCGAACACCGGGGAGCTGTTTTTT
CDR3: CASSLNSANTGELFF

D: -
J: TRBJ2-6
size: few
V: TRBV28
DNA: TGTGCCAGCAGTTTACAGGTGGAAGGGTCTGGGGCCAACGTCCTGACTTTC
CDR3: CASSLQVEGSGANVLTF

D: TRBD2
J: TRBJ2-7
size: -
V: TRBV7-2
DNA: TGTGCCAGAAGCTTTGGACTAGCGGGAGGCGAGCAGTACTTC
CDR3: CARSFGLAGGEQYF

D: -
J: TRBJ1-1
size: few
V: TRBV24-1
DNA: TGTGCCACCAGAAGCGCAGGGAACACTGAAGCTTTCTTT
CDR3: CATRSAGNTEAFF

D: -
J: TRBJ2-4
size: -
V: TRBV5-6
DNA: TGTGCCAGCAGCTTCAGGTTAGCCAAAAACATTCAGTACTTC
CDR3: CASSFRLAKNIQYF

D: TRBD1
J: TRBJ2-7
size: -
V: TRBV11-3
DNA: TGTGCCAGCAGCGGAGGGACAGGTAACAATGAGCAGTACTTC
CDR3: CASSGGTGNNEQYF

D: -
J: TRBJ1-4
size: -
V: TRBV7-4
DNA: TGTGCCAGCAGCTCCCTTAATGAAAAACTGTCTTTT
CDR3: CASSSLNEKLSF

D: -
J: TRBJ1-6
size: few
V: TRBV7-4
DNA: TGTGCCAGCTGCTCCGGTATTCAATTCAATAATTCACCCCTCCACTTT
CDR3: CASCSGIQFNNSPLHF